Described below is a single T cell receptor beta chain sequence and its context. These data come from a study of early T cells in non-severe SARS-CoV-2 infection. MiXCR, run by TCRdb on the 5' RACE reads, gives a single entry per CDR3 protein. The repertoire holds more than 75,000 distinct CDR3 sequences, with about 12% as singletons. Germline CDR1 reads SNHLY; CDR2 reads FYNNEI. The V end was cut by 3 bases, the J end by 6 bases, with 6 bases between. The CDR3 is 11 amino acids. The sequencing input was whole blood. The V gene is TRBV2, the J gene TRBJ2-7; D gene uncertain. The source of this sequence is an adult who was a healthcare worker with PCR-confirmed SARS-CoV-2 infection or an uninfected control (not recorded which). CDR3 sequence reads: CASSDVSEQYF. The CDR3 DNA reads TGTGCCAGCAGTGATGTTAGCGAGCAGTACTTC.